This TCR beta chain was captured in a study of post-analysis software for immune sequencing data. TCR beta cDNA libraries included unique molecular identifiers. From the PCR reads, TCRdb called clonotypes with MiXCR, one entry per CDR3 protein. This sample has fewer than 850,000 distinct CDR3 sequences, with approximately 30% found just once. This clonotype has only a few counts. Its target is unknown. Study-level results: Among four to six TRBV segments more frequent in patients than controls were TRBV5-6, TRBV5-1 and TRBV20-1.

The CDR3 extends over 15 amino acids. V was trimmed by 5 bases and J by 7 bases, leaving 20 bases between them. From germline, CDR1 is MNHEY and CDR2 SMNVEV (reference sequence). The source is a girl aged 5-17 years with multiple sclerosis. The gene calls are TRBV27 and TRBJ2-5; D possibly corresponds to TRBD2 (6 bases). The sequenced sample was blood. CDR3 amino acids: CASSPTLAILGTQYF. CDR3 bases: TGTGCCAGCAGTCCCACTCTAGCGATCCTGGGGACCCAGTACTTC.